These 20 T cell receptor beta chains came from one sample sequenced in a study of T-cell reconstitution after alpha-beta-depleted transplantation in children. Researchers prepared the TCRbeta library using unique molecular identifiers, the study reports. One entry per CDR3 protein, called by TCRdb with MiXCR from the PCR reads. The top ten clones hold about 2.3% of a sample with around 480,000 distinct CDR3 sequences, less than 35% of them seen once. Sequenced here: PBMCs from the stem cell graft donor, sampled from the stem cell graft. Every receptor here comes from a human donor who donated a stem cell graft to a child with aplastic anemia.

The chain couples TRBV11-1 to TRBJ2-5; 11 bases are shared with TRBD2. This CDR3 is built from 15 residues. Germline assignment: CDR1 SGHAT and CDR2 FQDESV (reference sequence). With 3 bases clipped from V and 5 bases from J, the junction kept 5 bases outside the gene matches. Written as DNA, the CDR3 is TGTGCCAGCAGCTTGACTAGCGGGATTGGGGAGACCCAGTACTTC. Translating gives CASSLTSGIGETQYF. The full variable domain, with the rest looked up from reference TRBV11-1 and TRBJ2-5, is EAEVAQSPRYKITEKSQAVAFWCDPISGHATLYWYRQILGQGPELLVQFQDESVVDDSQLPKDRFSAERLKGVDSTLKIQPAELGDSAMYLCASSLTSGIGETQYFGPGTRLLVL.

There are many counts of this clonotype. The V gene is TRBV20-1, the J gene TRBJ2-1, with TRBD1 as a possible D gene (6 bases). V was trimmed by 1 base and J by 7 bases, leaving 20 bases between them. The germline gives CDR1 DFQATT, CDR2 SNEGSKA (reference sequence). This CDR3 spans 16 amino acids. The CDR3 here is CSARVPGTSIENEQFF. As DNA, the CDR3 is TGCAGTGCTAGAGTACCCGGGACAAGCATAGAAAATGAGCAGTTCTTC.

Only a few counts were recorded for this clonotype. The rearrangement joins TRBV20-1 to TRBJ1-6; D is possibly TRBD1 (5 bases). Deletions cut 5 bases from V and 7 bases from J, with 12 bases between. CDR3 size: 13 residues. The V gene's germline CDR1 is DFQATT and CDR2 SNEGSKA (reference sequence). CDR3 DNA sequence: TGCAGTGCTTCTCAGGGAGGGAATTCACCCCTCCACTTT. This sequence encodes CSASQGGNSPLHF.

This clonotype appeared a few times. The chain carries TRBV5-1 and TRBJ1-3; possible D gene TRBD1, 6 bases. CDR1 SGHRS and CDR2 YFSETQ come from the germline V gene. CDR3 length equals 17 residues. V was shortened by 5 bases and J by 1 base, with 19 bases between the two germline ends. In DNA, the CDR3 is TGCGCCAGCAGTGGGGGGCCTGGGGGCTCATCTGGAAACACCATATATTTT. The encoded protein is CASSGGPGGSSGNTIYF.

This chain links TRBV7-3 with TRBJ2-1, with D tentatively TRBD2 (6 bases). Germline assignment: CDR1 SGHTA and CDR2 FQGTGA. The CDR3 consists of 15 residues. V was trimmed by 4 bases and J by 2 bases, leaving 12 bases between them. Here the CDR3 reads CASSSSSGPYNEQFF. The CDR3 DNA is TGTGCCAGCAGCTCCAGTAGCGGCCCCTACAATGAGCAGTTCTTC.

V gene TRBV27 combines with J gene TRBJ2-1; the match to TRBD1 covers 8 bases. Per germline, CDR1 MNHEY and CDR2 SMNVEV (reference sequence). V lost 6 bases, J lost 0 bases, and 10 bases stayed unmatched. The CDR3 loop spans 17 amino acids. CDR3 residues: CASSNRRTGSSYNEQFF. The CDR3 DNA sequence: TGTGCCAGCAGCAATAGACGGACAGGGAGCTCCTACAATGAGCAGTTCTTC.

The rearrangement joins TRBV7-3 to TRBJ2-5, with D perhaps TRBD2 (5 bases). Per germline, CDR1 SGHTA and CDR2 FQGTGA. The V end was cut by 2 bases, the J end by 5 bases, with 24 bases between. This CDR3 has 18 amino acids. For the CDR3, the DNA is TGTGCCAGCAGCTTACATAGAGGCCGTTCTCGGAGGTTGGAGACCCAGTACTTC. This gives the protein CASSLHRGRSRRLETQYF. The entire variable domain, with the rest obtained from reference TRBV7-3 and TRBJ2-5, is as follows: GAGVSQTPSNKVTEKGKYVELRCDPISGHTALYWYRQSLGQGPEFLIYFQGTGAADDSGLPNDRFFAVRPEGSVSTLKIQRTERGDSAVYLCASSLHRGRSRRLETQYFGPGTRLLVL.

CDR3 nucleotide sequence: TGTGCCAGCAGTCCCCGGACTAGCGGAGCCAATGAGCAGTTCTTC. It yields the protein CASSPRTSGANEQFF. V usage is TRBV12-3 or TRBV12-4 and J usage is TRBJ2-1; TRBD2 agrees at 10 bases. Germline trimming cut 5 bases from V and 6 bases from J; bases unmatched to any gene: 7. CDR3 length: 15 amino acids.

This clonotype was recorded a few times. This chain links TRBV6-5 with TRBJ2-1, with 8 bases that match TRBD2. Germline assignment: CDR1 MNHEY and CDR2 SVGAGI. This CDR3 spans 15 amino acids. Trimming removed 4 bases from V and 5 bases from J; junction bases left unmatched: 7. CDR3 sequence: CASSFLSGDNNEQFF. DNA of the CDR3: TGTGCCAGCAGTTTCCTTAGCGGGGATAACAATGAGCAGTTCTTC.

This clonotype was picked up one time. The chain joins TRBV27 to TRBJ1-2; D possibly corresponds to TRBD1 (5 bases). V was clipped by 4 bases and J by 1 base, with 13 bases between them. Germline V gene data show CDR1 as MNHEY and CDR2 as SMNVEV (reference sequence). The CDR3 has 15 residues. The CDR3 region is CASSSLDSYNYGYTF. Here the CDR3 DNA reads TGTGCCAGCAGTTCCCTAGACAGTTATAACTATGGCTACACCTTC.

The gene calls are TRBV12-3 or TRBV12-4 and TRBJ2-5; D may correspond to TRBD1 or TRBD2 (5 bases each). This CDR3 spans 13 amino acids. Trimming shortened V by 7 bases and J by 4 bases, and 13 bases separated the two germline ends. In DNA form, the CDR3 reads TGTGCCAGCAATGGAGGCAGGGTAGAGACCCAGTACTTC. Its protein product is CASNGGRVETQYF.

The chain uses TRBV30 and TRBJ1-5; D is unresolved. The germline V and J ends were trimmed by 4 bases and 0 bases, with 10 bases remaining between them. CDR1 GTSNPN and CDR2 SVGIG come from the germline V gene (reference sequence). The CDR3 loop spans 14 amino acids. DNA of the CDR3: TGTGCCTGGAACGAGGGAACTAGCAATCAGCCCCAGCATTTT. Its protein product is CAWNEGTSNQPQHF. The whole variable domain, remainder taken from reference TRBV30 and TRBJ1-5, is SQTIHQWPATLVQPVGSPLSLECTVEGTSNPNLYWYRQAAGRGLQLLFYSVGIGQISSEVPQNLSASRPQDRQFILSSKKLLLSDSGFYLCAWNEGTSNQPQHFGDGTRLSIL.

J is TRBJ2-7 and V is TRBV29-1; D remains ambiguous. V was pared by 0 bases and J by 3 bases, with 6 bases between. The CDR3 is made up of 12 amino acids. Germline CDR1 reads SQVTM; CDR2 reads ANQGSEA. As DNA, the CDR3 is TGCAGCGTTGAAGATGAAGGCTACGAGCAGTACTTC. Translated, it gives CSVEDEGYEQYF.

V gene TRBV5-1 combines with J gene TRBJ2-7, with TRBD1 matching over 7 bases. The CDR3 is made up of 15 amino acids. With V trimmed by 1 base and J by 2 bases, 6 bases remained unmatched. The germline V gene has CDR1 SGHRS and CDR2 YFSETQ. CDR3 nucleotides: TGCGCCAGCAGCTTGAGTTGGGGGACAGCCTACGAGCAGTACGTC. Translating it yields CASSLSWGTAYEQYV.

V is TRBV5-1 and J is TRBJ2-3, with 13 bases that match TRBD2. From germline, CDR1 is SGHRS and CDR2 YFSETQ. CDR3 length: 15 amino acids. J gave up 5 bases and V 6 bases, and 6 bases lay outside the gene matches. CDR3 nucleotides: TGCGCCAGCAAAAGGACTAGCGGGAGTGGAGATACGCAGTATTTT. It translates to CASKRTSGSGDTQYF.

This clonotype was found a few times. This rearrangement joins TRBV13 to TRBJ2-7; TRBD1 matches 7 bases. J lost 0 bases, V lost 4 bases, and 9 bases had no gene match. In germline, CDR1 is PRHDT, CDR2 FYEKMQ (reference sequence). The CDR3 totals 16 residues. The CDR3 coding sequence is TGTGCCAGCAGCTCAGGGGAGACAGGGCCCTCCTACGAGCAGTACTTC. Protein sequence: CASSSGETGPSYEQYF.

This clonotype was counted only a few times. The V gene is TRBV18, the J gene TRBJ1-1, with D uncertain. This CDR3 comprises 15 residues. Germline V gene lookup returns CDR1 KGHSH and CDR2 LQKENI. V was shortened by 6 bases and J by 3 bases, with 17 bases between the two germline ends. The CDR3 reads CASSLLGGGDTEAFF. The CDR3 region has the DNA TGTGCCAGCTCCCTGTTGGGTGGTGGGGACACTGAAGCTTTCTTT.

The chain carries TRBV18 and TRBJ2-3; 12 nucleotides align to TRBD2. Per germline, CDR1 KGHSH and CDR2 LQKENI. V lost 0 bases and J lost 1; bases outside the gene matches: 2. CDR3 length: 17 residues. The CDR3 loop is CASSPPTSGSRTDTQYF. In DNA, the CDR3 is TGTGCCAGCTCACCACCGACTAGCGGGAGTCGCACAGATACGCAGTATTTT.

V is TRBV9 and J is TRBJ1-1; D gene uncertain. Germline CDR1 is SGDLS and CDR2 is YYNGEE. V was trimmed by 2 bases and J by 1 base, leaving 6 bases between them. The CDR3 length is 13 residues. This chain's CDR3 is CASSVGWNTEAFF. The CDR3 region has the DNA TGTGCCAGCAGCGTTGGCTGGAACACTGAAGCTTTCTTT.

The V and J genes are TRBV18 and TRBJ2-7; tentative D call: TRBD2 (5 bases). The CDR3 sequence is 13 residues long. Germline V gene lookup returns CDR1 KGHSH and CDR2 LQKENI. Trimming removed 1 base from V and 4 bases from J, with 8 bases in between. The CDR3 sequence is CASSPHGEYEQYF. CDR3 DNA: TGTGCCAGCTCACCACACGGGGAGTACGAGCAGTACTTC.